This T cell receptor beta chain was documented in a study of T cell responses to AZD1222 COVID-19 vaccine. As concerns this clone: The antigen is unknown.

Overall study results and limits: Dominant CD4 TCR responses targeted spike regions 160-218 and 743-854.

This table comes from immunoSEQ multiplex PCR, and its TCRdb copy is limited to in-frame clones, with some not included. Of 100,000 to 150,000 clones listed, roughly 90% were seen once; the top ten hold approximately 1.2%. CDR1 and CDR2 (germline): SEHNR, FQNEAQ (reference sequence). This CDR3 contains 14 residues. V was cut by 1 base and J by 0 bases, with 6 bases left in between. This material consisted of peripheral blood, taken 28 days after the second AZD1222 dose. The chain is built from TRBV7-9 and TRBJ1-1; D is undetermined. This sequence originates from an adult who received the AZD1222 COVID-19 vaccine. The DNA of the CDR3 is TGTGCCAGCAGCTTAGGGACGTTGAACACTGAAGCTTTCTTT. Translation: CASSLGTLNTEAFF. Full variable domain (rest looked up from reference TRBV7-9 and TRBJ1-1): DTGVSQNPRHKITKRGQNVTFRCDPISEHNRLYWYRQTLGQGPEFLTYFQNEAQLEKSRLLSDRFSAERPKGSFSTLEIQRTEQGDSAMYLCASSLGTLNTEAFFGQGTRLTVV.